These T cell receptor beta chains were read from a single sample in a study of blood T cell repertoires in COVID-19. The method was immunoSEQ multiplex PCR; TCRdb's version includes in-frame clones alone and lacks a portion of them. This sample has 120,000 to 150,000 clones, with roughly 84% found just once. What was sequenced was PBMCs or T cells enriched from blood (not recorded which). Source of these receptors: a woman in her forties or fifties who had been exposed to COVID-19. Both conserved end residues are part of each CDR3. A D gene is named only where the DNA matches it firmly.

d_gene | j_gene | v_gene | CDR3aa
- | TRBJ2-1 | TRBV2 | CASSDIADPVGKNEQFF
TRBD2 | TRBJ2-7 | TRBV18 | CASSKGVNGLAGYEQYF
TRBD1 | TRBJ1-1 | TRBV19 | CASSIGPGGVNTEAFF
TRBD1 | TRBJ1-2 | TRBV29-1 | CSVEDLAGGGYTF
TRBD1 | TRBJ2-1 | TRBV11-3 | CASSPRQGWNEQFF
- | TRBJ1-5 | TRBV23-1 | CASIEPAGPDSNQPQHF
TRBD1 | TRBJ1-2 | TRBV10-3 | CAISGGTGAEGYTF
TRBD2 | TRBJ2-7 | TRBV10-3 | CAISGGVSGRTSKWNEQYF
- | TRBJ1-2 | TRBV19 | CASSILDRGYTF
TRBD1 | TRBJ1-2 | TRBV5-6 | CASSLGGPGGYGYTF
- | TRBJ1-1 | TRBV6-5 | CASSYGRVGAEAFF